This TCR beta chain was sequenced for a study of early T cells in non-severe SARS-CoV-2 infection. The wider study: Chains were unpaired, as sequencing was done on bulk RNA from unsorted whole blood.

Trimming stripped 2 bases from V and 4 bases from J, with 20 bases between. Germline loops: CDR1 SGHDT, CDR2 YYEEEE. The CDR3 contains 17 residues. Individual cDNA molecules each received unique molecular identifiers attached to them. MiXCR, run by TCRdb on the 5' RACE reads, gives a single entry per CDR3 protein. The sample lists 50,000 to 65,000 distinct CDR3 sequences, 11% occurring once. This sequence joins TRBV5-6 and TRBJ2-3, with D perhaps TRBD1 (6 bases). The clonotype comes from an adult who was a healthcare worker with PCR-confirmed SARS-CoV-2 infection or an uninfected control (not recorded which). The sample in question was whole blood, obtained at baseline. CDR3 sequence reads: CASSFLQGTASSDTQYF. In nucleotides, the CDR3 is TGTGCCAGCAGCTTCCTTCAGGGGACGGCTAGCTCAGATACGCAGTATTTT.